The rows below give T cell receptor beta chains drawn from one sample of a study of shared clonotypes between healthy human individuals. TCRdb's table, derived via immunoSEQ multiplex PCR, lists solely in-frame clones and lacks some. Of under 2,500,000 clones listed, 90% to 96% are singletons. Sequenced material: naive CD4+ T cells sorted from blood. These receptor sequences come from a man between 18 and 29 years old in good health. The CDR3 runs from the conserved cysteine through the conserved F or W. D genes are given only for firm matches. Clone size is given for some rows only: seen once, a few or many times, or a class if the clone is expanded.

V	size	D	J	DNA	CDR3
TRBV7-7	NA	TRBD2	TRBJ2-1	TGTGCTAGCAGCCCCGGACTAGCGGGGGGAGGGCAGTTCTTC	CASSPGLAGGGQFF
TRBV25-1	NA	NA	TRBJ1-1	TGTGCCAGCAGCCATCGGTGGGGGGGGCCCACTGAAGCTTTCTTT	CASSHRWGGPTEAFF
TRBV5-5	NA	NA	TRBJ2-1	TGTGCCAGCAGCTTACGGCTTCACGTCTACAATGAGCAGTTCTTC	CASSLRLHVYNEQFF
TRBV6-1	NA	TRBD2	TRBJ2-5	TGTGCCAGCAGACTTAGCGGGGGCGGAGAGACCCAGTACTTC	CASRLSGGGETQYF
TRBV29-1	few	NA	TRBJ1-1	TGCAGCGTTGTTGAATCTGAAGCTTTCTTT	CSVVESEAFF
TRBV5-6	NA	NA	TRBJ1-1	TGTGCCAGCAGCCCTGTCCCTTGGGACACTGAAGCTTTCTTT	CASSPVPWDTEAFF
TRBV28	NA	NA	TRBJ1-4	TGTGCCAGCAGTTCCGGGGGGGCCGGTAGTGAAAAACTGTTTTTT	CASSSGGAGSEKLFF
TRBV10-3	NA	NA	TRBJ1-2	TGTGCCATCAGTAAAGAAAGACTCCACTCCCGCGACGAGAGAGGCTACACCTTC	CAISKERLHSRDERGYTF
TRBV5-6	once	NA	TRBJ1-4	TGTGCCAGCAGCTTGGTTGGGGACTTACTTAATGAAAAACTGTTTTTT	CASSLVGDLLNEKLFF
TRBV29-1	NA	TRBD1	TRBJ2-7	TGCAGCGCCAGCCCCGGGACAGGTTCACGCGAGCAGTACTTC	CSASPGTGSREQYF
TRBV5-1	once	TRBD1	TRBJ1-6	TGCGCCAGCAGCTTGGAAGAGCCAGGGGGTAATTCACCCCTCCACTTT	CASSLEEPGGNSPLHF
TRBV5-1	NA	TRBD2	TRBJ2-7	TGCGCCAGCAGCTTGGGTGCGGGGGGGCCCTACGAGCAGTACTTC	CASSLGAGGPYEQYF
TRBV5-1	NA	TRBD1	TRBJ2-1	TGCGCCAGCAGCTTGGCCGGACAGGACAATGAGCAGTTCTTC	CASSLAGQDNEQFF
TRBV28	NA	NA	TRBJ2-7	TGTGCCAGCAGTCAAGCAAGGGGGTCCAGGTACGAGCAGTACTTC	CASSQARGSRYEQYF
TRBV2	NA	NA	TRBJ1-5	TGTGCCAGCAGTGGTATGACAGTTAGCAATCAGCCCCAGCATTTT	CASSGMTVSNQPQHF
TRBV5-1	once	NA	TRBJ2-3	TGCGCCAGCAGCTTGGATTGGGTGACAGATACGCAGTATTTT	CASSLDWVTDTQYF
TRBV11-2	NA	NA	TRBJ1-1	TGTGCCAGCAGCTTACAGCGTGCGAACACTGAAGCTTTCTTT	CASSLQRANTEAFF
TRBV6-5	NA	TRBD1	TRBJ1-6	TGTGCCAGCAGCAGGGGGCCGATTGATTCACCCCTCCACTTT	CASSRGPIDSPLHF
TRBV15	once	NA	TRBJ2-7	TGTGCCACCAGCGCCTCACCGCAGGGAGGAGCAAACGAGCAGTACTTC	CATSASPQGGANEQYF
TRBV7-2	few	NA	TRBJ1-5	TGTGCCAGCAGCGAAGGACCGAATCAGCCCCAGCATTTT	CASSEGPNQPQHF
TRBV4-1	NA	NA	TRBJ2-7	TGCGCCAGCGCCGATGGTTACGAGCAGTACTTC	CASADGYEQYF
TRBV7-8	once	NA	TRBJ2-5	TGTGCCAGCAGCTTGGGGCCGGTGGAGACCCAGTACTTC	CASSLGPVETQYF
TRBV19	NA	TRBD1	TRBJ1-1	TGTGCCAGTAGTATAGGGGACAGGCACACTGAAGCTTTCTTT	CASSIGDRHTEAFF
TRBV4-1	NA	NA	TRBJ2-3	TGCGCCAGCAGCCAAGTGCAGGGACCTCCGGCAGATACGCAGTATTTT	CASSQVQGPPADTQYF
TRBV2	NA	NA	TRBJ1-6	TGTGCCAGCAGGTTGGGGTACTCCTATAATTCACCCCTCCACTTT	CASRLGYSYNSPLHF
TRBV7-6	NA	TRBD1	TRBJ2-5	TGTGCCAGCAGTCGAACAGGGGGCGCGGAGACCCAGTACTTC	CASSRTGGAETQYF
TRBV19	NA	TRBD2	TRBJ2-3	TGTGCCAGTAGTACGGGACTAGCGTTGCGGGCAGATACGCAGTATTTT	CASSTGLALRADTQYF
TRBV6-5	once	TRBD2	TRBJ2-5	TGTGCCAGCAGTTTGGGACTAGCGGAACCGAGGACCCAGTACTTC	CASSLGLAEPRTQYF
TRBV19	NA	NA	TRBJ2-7	TGTGCCAGTAGTATGACCCCCTCCTACGAGCAGTACTTC	CASSMTPSYEQYF
TRBV15	NA	NA	TRBJ2-7	TGTGCCACCAGCAGGGCGCAACACGAGCAGTACTTC	CATSRAQHEQYF
TRBV6-1	once	NA	TRBJ1-2	TGTGCCAGCAGTGAGGGGAAGAAGGGCTATGGCTACACCTTC	CASSEGKKGYGYTF
TRBV11-2	few	TRBD1	TRBJ1-2	TGTGCCAGCAGCCCCATGACAGGGTCTGTCTATGGCTACACCTTC	CASSPMTGSVYGYTF
TRBV27	once	NA	TRBJ2-3	TGTGCCAGCAGTTTATGGCGGGTCGGCACAGATACGCAGTATTTT	CASSLWRVGTDTQYF
TRBV19	NA	NA	TRBJ2-7	TGTGCCAGTAGTATAATGCCAGGGGCCGAGCAGTACTTC	CASSIMPGAEQYF
TRBV27	NA	NA	TRBJ1-2	TGTGCCAGCGGCAACCTGGTGGGGTTTGGTGGCTACACCTTC	CASGNLVGFGGYTF
TRBV4-1	NA	NA	TRBJ2-7	TGCGCCAGCAGCCCCGAAGGGAGCTACGAGCAGTACTTC	CASSPEGSYEQYF
TRBV6-5	NA	NA	TRBJ2-7	TGTGCCAGCAGTTACTCCTGGACACCCGGGCACGAGCAGTACTTC	CASSYSWTPGHEQYF
TRBV5-5	NA	TRBD2	TRBJ2-1	TGTGCCAGCAGCTTGAGCGGGGTGTTCCTGGGGGAGCAGTTCTTC	CASSLSGVFLGEQFF
TRBV9	NA	NA	TRBJ2-3	TGTGCCAGCAGCGTAGCAGTGCTTAGCACAGATACGCAGTATTTT	CASSVAVLSTDTQYF
TRBV19	NA	NA	TRBJ1-5	TGTGCCAGTAGCCCCGGGGGGGGTAGCAATCAGCCCCAGCATTTT	CASSPGGGSNQPQHF
TRBV9	NA	NA	TRBJ2-2	TGTGCCAGCAGCGTAGCTACGGGGCTAAAGACCGGGGAGCTGTTTTTT	CASSVATGLKTGELFF
TRBV6-6	NA	TRBD2	TRBJ2-7	TGTGCCAGCAGCCCTCGGCTAGCGGAATACGAGCAGTACTTC	CASSPRLAEYEQYF
TRBV23-1	once	NA	TRBJ2-7	TGCGCCAGCAGTCAGGCATTTTTAGTGAGACAAAGCTCCTACGAGCAGTACTTC	CASSQAFLVRQSSYEQYF
TRBV18	NA	TRBD1	TRBJ1-5	TGTGCCAGCTCACCGGAGACAGGGGGCGCGTTGGGCAATCAGCCCCAGCATTTT	CASSPETGGALGNQPQHF
TRBV6-1	NA	NA	TRBJ1-5	TGTGCCAGCAGTGAAGTTGGTAGCAGGGGCAATCAGCCCCAGCATTTT	CASSEVGSRGNQPQHF